This TCR beta chain stems from a study of T cells in Graves' hyperthyroidism and ophthalmopathy. Study in general: Specimen type is peripheral blood, collected at initial diagnosis prior to any treatment. Study findings and constraints: Most clonotypes that expanded in the thyroid above 0.001 also showed up in blood.

Amplification yielded TCR beta CDR3 regions, with RNA transcripts as the source. When the TCR CDR3 underwent first-round RT-PCR, the HTBI primer set was used. TCRdb re-derived calls from the multiplex PCR reads in MiXCR, one entry per CDR3 protein. The repertoire has about 560,000 distinct CDR3 sequences, 15% to 20% of them found once; the top ten carry 18%. This clonotype has just a few counts. As yet, its antigen is unknown. The PBMCs were sourced from fresh peripheral blood (about 10 ml). Sequences were obtained from blood. This TCR was sampled from a woman aged 18-30 years with Graves' hyperthyroidism.

CDR3 region: CSASWTVGGTQYF. CDR3 DNA sequence: TGCAGTGCAAGCTGGACTGTCGGGGGGACCCAGTACTTC. This sequence joins TRBV20-1 and TRBJ2-5, with D possibly TRBD2 on 6 matching bases. Trimming pared 6 bases from V and 7 bases from J, leaving 18 bases between. The germline CDR1 and CDR2 sequences are DFQATT and SNEGSKA (reference sequence). This CDR3 has 13 amino acids.